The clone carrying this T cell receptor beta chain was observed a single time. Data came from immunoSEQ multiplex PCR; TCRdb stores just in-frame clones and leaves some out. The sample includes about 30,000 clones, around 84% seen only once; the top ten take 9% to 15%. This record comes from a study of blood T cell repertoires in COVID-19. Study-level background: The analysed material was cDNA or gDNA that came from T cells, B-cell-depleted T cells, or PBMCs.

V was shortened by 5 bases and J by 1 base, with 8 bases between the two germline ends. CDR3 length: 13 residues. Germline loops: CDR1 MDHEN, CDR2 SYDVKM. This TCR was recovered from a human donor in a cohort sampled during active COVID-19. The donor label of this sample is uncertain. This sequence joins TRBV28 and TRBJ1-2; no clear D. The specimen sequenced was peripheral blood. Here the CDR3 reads CASSLTVNYGYTF. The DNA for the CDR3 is TGTGCCAGCAGTCTAACAGTTAACTATGGCTACACCTTC.